One sample yielded the 5 T cell receptor beta chains listed below, sequenced in a study of PD-L1 blockade in urothelial cancer (dated by TCRdb to about 2017). Library generation was performed with the immunoSEQ multiplex PCR assay. The source is immuneACCESS, and TCRdb retained only in-frame sequences with V and J called. Part of the clones is not carried over; for the studies checked, unresolved V genes explain less than half of this, and the remainder is unexplained. The sample table lists some 47,000 clones, more than 75% of them with a count of one. Of the sample, about 3.3% is held by the ten largest clones. The sample consisted of PBMCs, taken around atezolizumab (anti-PD-L1) treatment. These receptors were collected from a man in his 70s with urothelial cancer.

The chain joins TRBV1 to TRBJ2-1; the table assigns TRBD2, which was not confirmed against the DNA. TRBV1 is described as a pseudogene. The CDR3 has 16 residues. The CDR3 region has the DNA TGCACCAGCAGCCAAGAGACTGAACCCTCCTACAATGAGCAGTTCTTC. Translating gives CTSSQETEPSYNEQFF.

This chain links TRBV19 with TRBJ2-3; 7 nucleotides line up with TRBD2. The CDR3 length is 13 residues. CDR1 LNHDA and CDR2 SQIVND come from the germline V gene (reference sequence). Trimming removed 3 bases from V and 5 bases from J; junction bases left unmatched: 2. The CDR3 reads CASSIPGGDTQYF. CDR3 nucleotides: TGTGCCAGTAGTATCCCGGGGGGAGATACGCAGTATTTT. Using reference TRBV19 and TRBJ2-3 for the parts outside the CDR3, the full variable domain is DGGITQSPKYLFRKEGQNVTLSCEQNLNHDAMYWYRQDPGQGLRLIYYSQIVNDFQKGDIAEGYSVSREKKESFPLTVTSAQKNPTAFYLCASSIPGGDTQYFGPGTRLTVL.

This sequence joins TRBV30 and TRBJ1-1, with D uncertain. V was trimmed by 7 bases and J by 1 base, leaving 25 bases between them. Germline V lookup: CDR1 GTSNPN, CDR2 SVGIG (reference sequence). CDR3 length: 17 amino acids. The CDR3 protein is CAFNPLGGLLPNTEAFF. Written as DNA, the CDR3 is TGTGCCTTTAACCCTCTCGGAGGCCTTCTCCCGAACACTGAAGCTTTCTTT.

This sequence joins TRBV5-6 and TRBJ2-7; 9 bases line up with TRBD1. The germline V gene encodes CDR1 SGHDT and CDR2 YYEEEE. The CDR3 runs 15 residues. After removal of 2 bases from V and 4 bases from J, the junction contained 7 bases not matched to a gene. The CDR3 region is CASSLRDRVIYEQYF. The CDR3 DNA follows: TGTGCCAGCAGCTTACGGGACAGGGTAATTTACGAGCAGTACTTC. Supplemented by reference TRBV5-6 and TRBJ2-7, the full variable domain reads DAGVTQSPTHLIKTRGQQVTLRCSPKSGHDTVSWYQQALGQGPQFIFQYYEEEERQRGNFPDRFSGHQFPNYSSELNVNALLLGDSALYLCASSLRDRVIYEQYFGPGTRLTVT.

This chain uses TRBV5-1 with TRBJ1-1, with 7 nucleotides matching TRBD1. The ends lost 4 bases at V and 0 bases at J; junction bases unmatched: 6. The CDR3 runs 15 residues. CDR1 and CDR2 (germline): SGHRS, YFSETQ. DNA of the CDR3: TGCGCCAGCAGCCGAGGGACAGCGATGAACACTGAAGCTTTCTTT. It encodes CASSRGTAMNTEAFF.